These 26 T cell receptor beta chains were sequenced from one sample in a study of blood T cell repertoires in COVID-19 (dated by TCRdb to 2018 to 2020). The library was built by means of the immunoSEQ multiplex PCR assay. In TCRdb, the immuneACCESS table is reduced to in-frame sequences with V and J assigned. These tables do not hold every clone; where another copy was compared, an unresolved V gene accounts for under half, and the others remain unexplained. This sample has more than 15,000 clones in its table, and around 82% of those were observed once. Of the sample, approximately 20% is held by the ten largest clones. Sample: peripheral blood. These receptor sequences come from a man older than 75 with active COVID-19.

The chain employs TRBV30 and TRBJ2-5; the match to TRBD2 covers 8 bases. Germline assignment: CDR1 GTSNPN and CDR2 SVGIG (reference sequence). V trimming: 2 bases; J trimming: 9 bases; junction bases outside the gene matches: 11. CDR3 length equals 14 residues. The CDR3 loop reads CAWSTSGILVAQYF. The CDR3 nucleotides read TGTGCCTGGAGTACTAGCGGCATATTGGTTGCCCAGTACTTC. Together with reference TRBV30 and TRBJ2-5, the CDR3 gives the full variable domain: SQTIHQWPATLVQPVGSPLSLECTVEGTSNPNLYWYRQAAGRGLQLLFYSVGIGQISSEVPQNLSASRPQDRQFILSSKKLLLSDSGFYLCAWSTSGILVAQYFGPGTRLLVL.

The rearrangement joins TRBV30 to TRBJ1-4, with 10 bases aligning to TRBD1. V lost 2 bases and J lost 10; bases outside the gene matches: 10. The CDR3 is 15 residues long. In germline, CDR1 is GTSNPN, CDR2 SVGIG (reference sequence). The chain's CDR3 is CAWSQDRGYHGKLFF. CDR3 in DNA: TGTGCCTGGAGTCAGGACAGGGGGTATCATGGAAAACTGTTTTTT.

This rearrangement joins TRBV6-1 to TRBJ2-1, with 8 bases aligning to TRBD1. The CDR3 runs to 12 residues. V lost 6 bases and J lost 6; bases outside the gene matches: 1. The germline V gene has CDR1 MNHNS and CDR2 SASEGT. CDR3 residues: CASSDRGNEQFF. In nucleotides, the CDR3 is TGTGCCAGCAGCGACAGGGGCAATGAGCAGTTCTTC.

This clone was seen a few times. CDR3 amino acids: CASRPPGQVGEQYF. The CDR3 DNA sequence: TGTGCCAGCAGACCCCCGGGACAGGTTGGTGAGCAGTACTTC. V is TRBV2 and J is TRBJ2-7; 8 bases agree with TRBD1. Germline CDR1 reads SNHLY; CDR2 reads FYNNEI. This CDR3 has 14 residues. The J segment lost 7 bases and the V segment lost 6 bases, leaving 11 bases of the junction unmatched.

The chain uses TRBV24-1 and TRBJ2-1; 12 nucleotides match TRBD2. V lost 5 bases to trimming and J lost 3 bases; unmatched junction nucleotides: 4. CDR3 size: 16 residues. The V gene's germline CDR1 is KGHDR and CDR2 SFDVKD. The CDR3 is CATSGMTSGSYNEQFF. Written as DNA, the CDR3 is TGTGCCACCAGTGGGATGACTAGCGGGAGCTACAATGAGCAGTTCTTC.

The chain links TRBV6-6 to TRBJ2-3, with D maybe TRBD1 (6 bases). The germline V and J ends were trimmed by 6 bases and 0 bases, with 10 bases remaining between them. Germline V lookup: CDR1 MNHNY, CDR2 SVGAGI (reference sequence). The CDR3 consists of 14 residues. The DNA for the CDR3 is TGTGCCAGCAGACAGACAGGTAGCACAGATACGCAGTATTTT. It specifies CASRQTGSTDTQYF.

The rearrangement links TRBV28 to TRBJ2-5, with 7 bases matching TRBD1. J was trimmed by 4 bases and V by 3 bases; bases with no gene match: 5. In germline, CDR1 is MDHEN, CDR2 SYDVKM. The length of the CDR3 is 14 residues. CDR3: CASSFQGGGETQYF. In DNA, the CDR3 is TGTGCCAGCAGTTTCCAAGGGGGCGGAGAGACCCAGTACTTC.

The chain carries TRBV9 and TRBJ2-3; TRBD2 matches at 9 bases. J gave up 3 bases and V 3 bases, and 14 bases lay outside the gene matches. From germline, CDR1 is SGDLS and CDR2 YYNGEE. This CDR3 spans 18 amino acids. CDR3 sequence: CASSDLSRGGTATDTQYF. CDR3 DNA: TGTGCCAGCAGCGACTTATCGCGGGGGGGCACGGCAACAGATACGCAGTATTTT. The full variable domain, with the rest looked up from reference TRBV9 and TRBJ2-3, is DSGVTQTPKHLITATGQRVTLRCSPRSGDLSVYWYQQSLDQGLQFLIQYYNGEERAKGNILERFSAQQFPDLHSELNLSSLELGDSALYFCASSDLSRGGTATDTQYFGPGTRLTVL.

V usage is TRBV4-3 and J usage is TRBJ1-4, with 7 bases aligning to TRBD1. The CDR3 consists of 19 residues. Per germline, CDR1 LGHNA and CDR2 YSLEER. Trimming took 0 bases from V and 0 from J; bases not matched to a gene: 10. CDR3 sequence reads: CASSQDGPRGEATNEKLFF. The CDR3 region has the DNA TGCGCCAGCAGCCAAGACGGCCCCAGGGGGGAAGCAACTAATGAAAAACTGTTTTTT.

The chain has TRBV4-2 and TRBJ1-1; D is possibly TRBD1 (6 bases). Germline values: CDR1 LGHNA, CDR2 YNFKEQ. The CDR3 loop spans 15 amino acids. With 4 bases removed from V and 6 bases from J, the gap between germline ends came to 18 bases. The CDR3 sequence is CASSRTPGVGAEAFF. The DNA of the CDR3 is TGTGCCAGCAGCCGGACCCCAGGGGTGGGGGCTGAAGCTTTCTTT.

The V gene is TRBV7-2, the J gene TRBJ2-2, with D possibly TRBD2 on 7 matching bases. Trimming shortened V by 7 bases and J by 6 bases, and 18 bases separated the two germline ends. This CDR3 is 15 amino acids long. Germline CDR1 reads SGHTA; CDR2 reads FQGNSA. The CDR3 sequence is CASTPGAGVAGELFF. DNA of the CDR3: TGTGCCAGCACCCCGGGGGCGGGAGTAGCCGGGGAGCTGTTTTTT.

J is TRBJ2-1 and V is TRBV5-6; D possibly corresponds to TRBD2 (6 bases). The CDR3 has 15 amino acids. Germline V lookup: CDR1 SGHDT, CDR2 YYEEEE. The V and J ends lost 2 bases and 7 bases respectively, with 16 bases between them. The CDR3 coding sequence is TGTGCCAGCAGCTTAGAGGGACTTACCCTAAATGAGCAGTTCTTC. Protein: CASSLEGLTLNEQFF.

V is TRBV6-2 or TRBV6-3 and J is TRBJ2-1; 10 nucleotides line up with TRBD2. The germline V gene encodes CDR1 MNHEY and CDR2 SVGEGT. The CDR3 is 17 residues long. Trimming removed 0 bases from V and 3 bases from J; junction bases left unmatched: 5. CDR3 DNA: TGTGCCAGCAGTTACTCTCTCAGCGGGAGGGACTACAATGAGCAGTTCTTC. It encodes CASSYSLSGRDYNEQFF.

The rearrangement uses TRBV7-9 and TRBJ2-2; weak D call: TRBD1 (6 bases). The CDR3 has 16 residues. Trimming cost V 3 bases and J 0 bases, with 11 bases left between them. Germline loops: CDR1 SEHNR, CDR2 FQNEAQ (reference sequence). The CDR3 loop reads CASSFGQRTNTGELFF. The CDR3 DNA reads TGTGCCAGCAGCTTCGGACAGCGGACGAACACCGGGGAGCTGTTTTTT.

The genes are TRBV5-6 and TRBJ2-7; TRBD2 matches at 13 bases. J lost 7 bases, V lost 4 bases, and 8 bases had no gene match. The CDR3 is made up of 15 amino acids. The germline V gene encodes CDR1 SGHDT and CDR2 YYEEEE. CDR3 sequence: CASSPWGLAGREQYF. The CDR3 DNA is TGTGCCAGCAGCCCCTGGGGACTAGCGGGAAGGGAGCAGTACTTC.

The chain combines TRBV7-2 with TRBJ2-1, with 7 nucleotides matching TRBD1. The germline V gene has CDR1 SGHTA and CDR2 FQGNSA. This CDR3 is 15 amino acids long. V shed 5 bases, J shed 5 bases, and the junction held 9 bases outside the gene matches. The DNA for the CDR3 is TGTGCCAGCAGCAAGACAGGGACCCTCCACAATGAGCAGTTCTTC. It translates to CASSKTGTLHNEQFF.

The rearrangement joins TRBV5-4 to TRBJ2-7; TRBD2 agrees at 8 bases. Germline V CDR1 and CDR2: SGHNT, YYREEE (reference sequence). The CDR3 runs to 14 residues. Trimming removed 2 bases from V and 4 bases from J; junction bases left unmatched: 5. This CDR3 reads CASSFGQREYEQYF. Written as DNA, the CDR3 is TGTGCCAGCAGCTTTGGGCAGCGGGAGTACGAGCAGTACTTC.

The chain links TRBV3-1 (or the pseudogene TRBV3-2) to TRBJ1-1; possibly TRBD1 for D (5 bases). Germline V lookup: CDR1 LGHDT, CDR2 YNNKEL (reference sequence). The CDR3 length is 15 residues. V lost 1 base to trimming and J lost 11 bases, with 20 bases between them. The CDR3 region has the DNA TGTGCCAGCAGCCAAGTTCGTGTGGCGGGAGAGGGGGCTTTCTTT. It specifies CASSQVRVAGEGAFF.

The genes are TRBV10-3 and TRBJ1-6; 11 bases match TRBD1. Per the germline V gene, CDR1 is ENHRY and CDR2 is SYGVKD. Trimming cost V 3 bases and J 3 bases; bases outside gene matches: 1. The CDR3 consists of 16 residues. CDR3 coding DNA: TGTGCCATCAGTGAAGGGACAGGGGGCTATAATTCACCCCTCCACTTT. Translated: CAISEGTGGYNSPLHF.

V is TRBV28 and J is TRBJ2-3; possibly TRBD2 for D (6 bases). Germline assignment: CDR1 MDHEN and CDR2 SYDVKM. V was trimmed by 1 base and J by 3 bases, leaving 11 bases between them. CDR3 length equals 15 residues. CDR3 nucleotides: TGTGCCAGCAGTTTATCGCTAGCGACGACAGATACGCAGTATTTT. It encodes CASSLSLATTDTQYF.

The rearrangement joins TRBV18 to TRBJ1-4; possible D gene TRBD1, 6 bases. The germline V gene encodes CDR1 KGHSH and CDR2 LQKENI. V was pared by 2 bases and J by 8 bases, with 9 bases between. This CDR3 contains 13 residues. CDR3 DNA sequence: TGTGCCAGCTCACCAAGGCAGGGGGAAAAACTGTTTTTT. Residues: CASSPRQGEKLFF.

The gene calls are TRBV4-1 and TRBJ1-4; the match to TRBD1 covers 7 bases. The germline gives CDR1 MGHRA, CDR2 YSYEKL. V lost 3 bases to trimming and J lost 8 bases; unmatched junction nucleotides: 9. The CDR3 has 15 residues. CDR3 coding DNA: TGCGCCAGCAGCCAGGACAGGCAGGAGCGGGAAAAACTGTTTTTT. Protein: CASSQDRQEREKLFF.

This clone has just a few counts. The rearrangement links TRBV19 to TRBJ2-7; 8 bases match TRBD2. CDR1 and CDR2 (germline): LNHDA, SQIVND (reference sequence). Losses at the gene ends were 8 bases for V and 5 bases for J; bases not matched to a gene: 14. The CDR3 consists of 15 residues. CDR3 loop: CASALSGGRINEQYF. The CDR3 DNA reads TGTGCCAGTGCCCTCTCGGGGGGGCGCATCAACGAGCAGTACTTC.

V gene TRBV19 combines with J gene TRBJ2-2, with 10 bases aligning to TRBD2. The V and J ends lost 4 bases and 5 bases, in that order; junction bases with no gene match: 4. The CDR3 is 15 amino acids. Germline assignment: CDR1 LNHDA and CDR2 SQIVND (reference sequence). For the CDR3, the DNA is TGTGCCAGTAGTACTAGCGGGAGTCGGACCGGGGAGCTGTTTTTT. It translates to CASSTSGSRTGELFF.

The chain couples TRBV28 to TRBJ1-5, with 7 bases identical to TRBD1. The CDR3 has 13 amino acids. V gave up 3 bases and J gave up 6 bases; unmatched junction bases: 2. CDR1 MDHEN and CDR2 SYDVKM come from the germline V gene. The CDR3 loop reads CASSLAGGQPQHF. In nucleotides, the CDR3 is TGTGCCAGCAGTTTGGCAGGGGGTCAGCCCCAGCATTTT.

The J gene is TRBJ1-5, the V gene TRBV29-1; a possible D gene is TRBD1 (5 bases). The CDR3 has 15 residues. V lost 4 bases and J 1 base, leaving 14 bases between the germline ends. Per the germline V gene, CDR1 is SQVTM and CDR2 is ANQGSEA. CDR3 protein: CSVAKGQGSNQPQHF. The DNA of the CDR3 is TGCAGCGTTGCCAAGGGGCAGGGAAGCAATCAGCCCCAGCATTTT.